The clone carrying this TCR beta chain was seen just once. TCRdb keeps only in-frame clones here, not all; method: immunoSEQ multiplex PCR. The sample gives roughly 220,000 clones, around 94% of which show up once; less than 1.6% is in the top ten. This entry comes from a study of control samples from healthy donors and cancer patients. Germline lookup yields CDR1 SGHNT and CDR2 YYREEE (reference sequence). CDR3 length equals 13 residues. V was cut by 6 bases and J by 1 base, with 10 bases left in between. This clonotype originated in a man aged 45-60 years in good health. Sequencing was carried out using blood. V usage is TRBV5-4 and J usage is TRBJ2-5; D not certain. This CDR3 is CASTSRAQETQYF. As DNA, the CDR3 is TGTGCCAGCACCTCCCGGGCCCAAGAGACCCAGTACTTC. The full variable domain, completed using reference TRBV5-4 and TRBJ2-5, is ETGVTQSPTHLIKTRGQQVTLRCSSQSGHNTVSWYQQALGQGPQFIFQYYREEENGRGNFPPRFSGLQFPNYSSELNVNALELDDSALYLCASTSRAQETQYFGPGTRLLVL.